The present T cell receptor beta chain was sequenced within a study of T cell responses to AZD1222 COVID-19 vaccine. The table lists this clone with a count of one. Its antigen is not known. Points from the study as a whole: Unmutated regions of variants are reportedly targeted by nearly half of spike-specific TCRs. Once two AZD1222 doses were given, Spike-specific TCR breadth and depth went up.

Profiled with immunoSEQ multiplex PCR; TCRdb holds only in-frame clones, not every one. This sample carries around 120,000 clones, about 91% of them seen once, and the ten largest clones take about 5%. The length of the CDR3 is 12 residues. In germline, CDR1 is SGHRS, CDR2 YFSETQ. J lost 6 bases, V lost 4 bases, and 3 bases had no gene match. The source was peripheral blood, collected on day 0 of AZD1222 vaccination. This TCR derives from an adult in good health. J is TRBJ1-2 and V is TRBV5-1, with TRBD1 matching over 7 bases. CDR3 in DNA: TGCGCCAGCAGCCTACAGGGGAATGGCTACACCTTC. This gives the protein CASSLQGNGYTF.